A single sample gave rise to the 25 T cell receptor beta chains below, sequenced in a study of CD8+CD57+ T cells in acquired aplastic anemia. In patients chosen for sequencing, flow cytometry had shown CD8+CD57+ cell expansion. Profiles of TCR beta VDJ and CDR3 were generated from a genomic DNA template. TCRdb re-derived calls from the reads in MiXCR, one entry per CDR3 protein. The sample yields approximately 80,000 distinct CDR3 sequences, roughly 70% seen once. The sequencing sample was made of sorted CD4+, CD8+, or CD8+CD57+ T cells (not recorded which) from PBMCs. The source is a human donor with aplastic anemia.

V and J are TRBV24-1 and TRBJ2-3; D is unresolved. The V gene lost 6 bases and the J gene lost 2 bases, with 11 bases spanning the gap. Germline V CDR1 and CDR2: KGHDR, SFDVKD. CDR3 size: 14 residues. CDR3: CATSMSPPTDTQYF. The CDR3 DNA is TGTGCCACCAGTATGAGTCCCCCCACAGATACGCAGTATTTT.

V is TRBV20-1 and J is TRBJ1-6, with TRBD1 identical over 10 bases. CDR1 is DFQATT and CDR2 is SNEGSKA in the germline V gene (reference sequence). The CDR3 loop spans 16 amino acids. Losses at the gene ends were 1 base for V and 10 bases for J; bases not matched to a gene: 10. CDR3 DNA sequence: TGCAGTGCTAGAGCCCCCGGGACAGGGGACGACTCACCCCTCCACTTT. Its protein is CSARAPGTGDDSPLHF.

This sequence joins TRBV7-2 and TRBJ1-5; unclear D gene. Deletions cut 7 bases from V and 2 bases from J, with 9 bases between. Germline CDR1 reads SGHTA; CDR2 reads FQGNSA. The length of the CDR3 is 13 residues. The CDR3 DNA follows: TGTGCCAGCACCCAGATCGGCAATCAGCCCCAGCATTTT. This codes for CASTQIGNQPQHF.

This clonotype appeared many times. The chain joins TRBV2 to TRBJ2-1; D tentatively fits TRBD1 or TRBD2 (6 bases each). This CDR3 has 15 residues. The V gene lost 3 bases and the J gene lost 6 bases, with 15 bases spanning the gap. Germline lookup yields CDR1 SNHLY and CDR2 FYNNEI. The CDR3 DNA reads TGTGCCAGCAGTGATAGCGCAGGGGAGGCCAATGAGCAGTTCTTC. Residues: CASSDSAGEANEQFF.

This clonotype occurred a few times. The V gene is TRBV7-3, the J gene TRBJ1-5; unclear D gene. There are 13 residues in the CDR3. V was pared by 0 bases and J by 4 bases, with 4 bases between. From germline, CDR1 is SGHTA and CDR2 FQGTGA. The chain's CDR3 is CASSLTGNQPQHF. DNA for the CDR3: TGTGCCAGCAGCTTAACCGGGAATCAGCCCCAGCATTTT. Based on the CDR3 plus reference TRBV7-3 and TRBJ1-5, the full variable domain is GAGVSQTPSNKVTEKGKYVELRCDPISGHTALYWYRQSLGQGPEFLIYFQGTGAADDSGLPNDRFFAVRPEGSVSTLKIQRTERGDSAVYLCASSLTGNQPQHFGDGTRLSIL.

The chain uses TRBV20-1 and TRBJ2-7; a weak D match, TRBD1 (5 bases). Between the trimmed V and J ends, which lost 0 bases and 7 bases, there was a span of 13 bases. CDR3 length: 13 amino acids. CDR1 and CDR2 from the germline V gene are DFQATT and SNEGSKA (reference sequence). The CDR3 region is CSARDSRTPEQYF. In DNA form, the CDR3 reads TGCAGTGCTAGAGATTCCAGGACACCAGAGCAGTACTTC.

V usage is TRBV9 and J usage is TRBJ1-2; D is perhaps TRBD1 (5 bases). From germline, CDR1 is SGDLS and CDR2 YYNGEE. This CDR3 has 14 residues. V lost 0 bases, J lost 4 bases, and 10 bases lay in between. CDR3: CASSVELGTYGYTF. The CDR3, as DNA: TGTGCCAGCAGCGTAGAACTAGGGACCTATGGCTACACCTTC.

This chain uses TRBV2 with TRBJ2-1; D remains unclear. V was trimmed by 2 bases and J by 6 bases, leaving 5 bases between them. Germline assignment: CDR1 SNHLY and CDR2 FYNNEI. This CDR3 comprises 12 residues. The CDR3 region is CASSEPGNEQFF. DNA of the CDR3: TGTGCCAGCAGTGAACCTGGCAATGAGCAGTTCTTC.

The chain is built from TRBV2 and TRBJ2-5; possibly TRBD1 or TRBD2 for D (5 bases each). V was shortened by 4 bases and J by 1 base, with 13 bases between the two germline ends. Germline assignment: CDR1 SNHLY and CDR2 FYNNEI. The CDR3 sequence is 15 residues long. This chain's CDR3 is CASSGERGVQETQYF. The CDR3 region has the DNA TGTGCCAGCAGTGGCGAGAGGGGAGTCCAAGAGACCCAGTACTTC.

Points on this clonotype: This clone may be a read error of a much larger clone one base away. The V gene is TRBV9, the J gene TRBJ2-1, with D possibly being TRBD2 (6 bases). Looked up from germline, CDR1 is SGDLS and CDR2 is YYNGEE. The CDR3 length is 14 residues. CDR3 bases: TGTGCCAGCACCCAGGGCGGGATAAACAATGAGCAGCTCTTC. It codes for CASTQGGINNEQLF. Complete variable domain (other parts from reference TRBV9 and TRBJ2-1): DSGVTQTPKHLITATGQRVTLRCSPRSGDLSVYWYQQSLDQGLQFLIQYYNGEERAKGNILERFSAQQFPDLHSELNLSSLELGDSALYFCASTQGGINNEQLFGPGTRLTVL.

The J gene is TRBJ2-5, the V gene TRBV5-1; D may be TRBD2 (6 bases). Germline assignment: CDR1 SGHRS and CDR2 YFSETQ. The CDR3 covers 15 residues. Trimming removed 4 bases from V and 0 bases from J, with 13 bases in between. The CDR3 here is CASSVGGLNQETQYF. Here the CDR3 DNA reads TGCGCCAGCAGCGTGGGAGGACTTAACCAAGAGACCCAGTACTTC.

J is TRBJ1-2 and V is TRBV7-3; D perhaps matches TRBD1 (5 bases). V was clipped by 3 bases and J by 4 bases, with 9 bases between them. CDR3 length: 13 residues. Looked up from germline, CDR1 is SGHTA and CDR2 is FQGTGA. CDR3 loop: CASSFGTLYGYTF. In DNA, the CDR3 is TGTGCCAGCAGCTTTGGGACCCTCTATGGCTACACCTTC.

Many counts were recorded for this clonotype. The chain employs TRBV6-4 and TRBJ2-1; D uncertain. Germline-derived CDR1 and CDR2 are MRHNA and SNTAGT. The ends were cut back, 3 bases at V and 3 bases at J, with 6 bases in the middle. The CDR3 sequence is 13 residues long. The CDR3: CASSEQLYNEQFF. The CDR3, as DNA: TGTGCCAGCAGTGAACAGCTCTACAATGAGCAGTTCTTC.

This clonotype appeared once. This chain uses TRBV11-1 with TRBJ1-5; 10 bases align to TRBD1. V shed 5 bases, J shed 2 bases, and the junction held 6 bases outside the gene matches. Germline lookup yields CDR1 SGHAT and CDR2 FQDESV (reference sequence). This CDR3 comprises 16 residues. The CDR3 sequence: CASSRDRGRGNQPQHF. The CDR3 DNA reads TGTGCCAGCAGCCGCGACAGGGGGCGAGGCAATCAGCCCCAGCATTTT.

This clonotype was counted only a few times. V usage is TRBV25-1 and J usage is TRBJ2-1, with D possibly being TRBD2 (7 bases). There are 16 residues in the CDR3. Between the trimmed V and J ends, which lost 3 bases and 7 bases, there was a span of 19 bases. Germline CDR1 is MGHDK and CDR2 is SYGVNS. CDR3 sequence reads: CASSDPSGGAENEQFF. DNA of the CDR3: TGTGCCAGCAGTGACCCTAGTGGGGGGGCAGAGAATGAGCAGTTCTTC.

This sequence joins TRBV19 and TRBJ1-6, with 7 nucleotides matching TRBD1. This CDR3 has 13 amino acids. V was clipped by 10 bases and J by 5 bases; unmatched bases: 5. Germline V gene lookup returns CDR1 LNHDA and CDR2 SQIVND (reference sequence). CDR3 sequence reads: CATKTGDNSPLHF. Written as DNA, the CDR3 is TGTGCCACCAAAACAGGGGATAATTCACCCCTCCACTTT.

CDR3 coding DNA: TGTGCCAGCAGCGTCGCGGGCACAGATACGCAGTATTTT. It yields the protein CASSVAGTDTQYF. The chain links TRBV6-4 to TRBJ2-3, with D unclear. V was shortened by 6 bases and J by 1 base, with 8 bases between the two germline ends. The CDR3 has 13 residues. CDR1 and CDR2 (germline): MRHNA, SNTAGT.

Comment on this clonotype: An end of the junction does not agree with germline; a read error may underlie this. CDR3 in amino acids: CAISSQIKETQYF. The CDR3 region has the DNA TGTGCCATCAGTTCCCAGATCAAGGAGACCCAGTACTTC. The chain employs TRBV25-1 and TRBJ2-5; no reliable D call. The CDR3 consists of 13 residues. CDR1 MGHDK and CDR2 SYGVNS come from the germline V gene.

The chain is built from TRBV5-4 and TRBJ2-6, with 15 bases aligning to TRBD2. After removal of 3 bases from V and 0 bases from J, the junction contained 7 bases not matched to a gene. The CDR3 loop spans 20 amino acids. The germline V gene has CDR1 SGHNT and CDR2 YYREEE (reference sequence). CDR3 bases: TGTGCCAGCAGCTCGGCCGGGACTAGCGGGAGGCACTCTGGGGCCAACGTCCTGACTTTC. Translated: CASSSAGTSGRHSGANVLTF. The full variable domain, with the rest looked up from reference TRBV5-4 and TRBJ2-6, is ETGVTQSPTHLIKTRGQQVTLRCSSQSGHNTVSWYQQALGQGPQFIFQYYREEENGRGNFPPRFSGLQFPNYSSELNVNALELDDSALYLCASSSAGTSGRHSGANVLTFGAGSRLTVL.

This chain links TRBV19 with TRBJ2-5; the match to TRBD1 covers 9 bases. Losses at the gene ends were 10 bases for V and 5 bases for J; bases not matched to a gene: 14. The CDR3 totals 15 residues. In germline, CDR1 is LNHDA, CDR2 SQIVND (reference sequence). CDR3 in DNA: TGTGCCACCGCGGACAGGGGAGGTGTTGTGGAGACCCAGTACTTC. It translates to CATADRGGVVETQYF. Using reference TRBV19 and TRBJ2-5 for the parts outside the CDR3, the full variable domain is DGGITQSPKYLFRKEGQNVTLSCEQNLNHDAMYWYRQDPGQGLRLIYYSQIVNDFQKGDIAEGYSVSREKKESFPLTVTSAQKNPTAFYLCATADRGGVVETQYFGPGTRLLVL.

The rearrangement joins TRBV7-9 to TRBJ2-7; no definite D call. The CDR3 consists of 15 residues. Germline assignment: CDR1 SEHNR and CDR2 FQNEAQ (reference sequence). V dropped 6 bases and J dropped 0 bases, with 15 bases sitting between them. This CDR3 is CASSYSEANSYEQYF. CDR3 nucleotide sequence: TGTGCCAGCAGTTACAGCGAGGCGAACTCCTACGAGCAGTACTTC. Filled out from reference TRBV7-9 and TRBJ2-7, the complete variable domain reads DTGVSQNPRHKITKRGQNVTFRCDPISEHNRLYWYRQTLGQGPEFLTYFQNEAQLEKSRLLSDRFSAERPKGSFSTLEIQRTEQGDSAMYLCASSYSEANSYEQYFGPGTRLTVT.

This clonotype occurred many times. This chain connects TRBV5-1 to TRBJ1-2, with 7 bases aligning to TRBD1. Germline V CDR1 and CDR2: SGHRS, YFSETQ. The trim removed 4 bases at V and 2 bases at J, leaving 8 bases unmatched. CDR3 size: 15 residues. CDR3 residues: CASSNPTGSNYGYTF. In DNA, the CDR3 is TGCGCCAGCAGCAACCCGACAGGGTCAAACTATGGCTACACCTTC. Full variable domain (remainder filled in from reference TRBV5-1 and TRBJ1-2): KAGVTQTPRYLIKTRGQQVTLSCSPISGHRSVSWYQQTPGQGLQFLFEYFSETQRNKGNFPGRFSGRQFSNSRSEMNVSTLELGDSALYLCASSNPTGSNYGYTFGSGTRLTVV.

This clonotype was observed at least ten times. V usage is TRBV11-3 and J usage is TRBJ2-1; D perhaps matches TRBD1 (6 bases). This CDR3 comprises 14 residues. Germline V gene lookup returns CDR1 SGHNT and CDR2 YENEEA. V was cut by 5 bases and J by 5 bases, with 13 bases left in between. The CDR3 here is CASSGGPTDNEQFF. CDR3 bases: TGTGCCAGCAGCGGGGGCCCAACCGACAATGAGCAGTTCTTC.

In this sample, this clonotype turned up a few times. V usage is TRBV15 and J usage is TRBJ2-7; D unclear. The CDR3 length is 12 residues. V lost 0 bases, J lost 3 bases, and 3 bases lay in between. Germline values: CDR1 LNHNV, CDR2 YYDKDF (reference sequence). This CDR3 is CATSRDLYEQYF. Written as DNA, the CDR3 is TGTGCCACCAGCAGAGACCTCTACGAGCAGTACTTC.

The chain employs TRBV19 and TRBJ1-1; TRBD1 matches 10 bases. The germline CDR1 and CDR2 sequences are LNHDA and SQIVND (reference sequence). The junction had 12 bases not matched to a gene; V was cut back by 7 bases and J by 4 bases. The CDR3 length is 16 residues. The CDR3 sequence: CASKGTGVVIGTEAFF. As DNA, the CDR3 is TGTGCCAGTAAGGGGACAGGGGTTGTGATTGGCACTGAAGCTTTCTTT.